The clone carrying this T cell receptor beta chain was recorded only once. Antigen specificity is unknown. The sample is drawn from a study of OX40 agonist ivuxolimab in advanced cancers. Study-wide background: Across the patients, intravenous ivuxolimab was delivered every 2 weeks at 0.01 to 10 mg/kg.

Only in-frame clones appear in the TCRdb table, and some are missing; sequencing was by immunoSEQ multiplex PCR. The sample consists of about 28,000 clones, approximately 80% of them appearing once. Findings and caveats of the study: Several nonresponders also turned out to have low normalized T-cell clonal expansion.

Germline assignment: CDR1 SNHLY and CDR2 FYNNEI. Losses at the gene ends were 6 bases for V and 6 bases for J; bases not matched to a gene: 16. The CDR3 runs to 16 residues. Blood draws occurred at baseline, cycle 4 day 1, and cycle 7 day 1. This sequence joins TRBV2 and TRBJ1-2; 7 bases align to TRBD1. The source was CD4+ or CD8+ T cells sorted from blood, collected in a trial of the OX40 agonist ivuxolimab. The TCR originated in an adult with an advanced solid tumor such as melanoma, head and neck, liver or kidney cancer. The CDR3: CASRPGEGAWSNGYTF. The CDR3 bases are TGTGCCAGCAGACCCGGCGAGGGGGCCTGGTCGAATGGCTACACCTTC.